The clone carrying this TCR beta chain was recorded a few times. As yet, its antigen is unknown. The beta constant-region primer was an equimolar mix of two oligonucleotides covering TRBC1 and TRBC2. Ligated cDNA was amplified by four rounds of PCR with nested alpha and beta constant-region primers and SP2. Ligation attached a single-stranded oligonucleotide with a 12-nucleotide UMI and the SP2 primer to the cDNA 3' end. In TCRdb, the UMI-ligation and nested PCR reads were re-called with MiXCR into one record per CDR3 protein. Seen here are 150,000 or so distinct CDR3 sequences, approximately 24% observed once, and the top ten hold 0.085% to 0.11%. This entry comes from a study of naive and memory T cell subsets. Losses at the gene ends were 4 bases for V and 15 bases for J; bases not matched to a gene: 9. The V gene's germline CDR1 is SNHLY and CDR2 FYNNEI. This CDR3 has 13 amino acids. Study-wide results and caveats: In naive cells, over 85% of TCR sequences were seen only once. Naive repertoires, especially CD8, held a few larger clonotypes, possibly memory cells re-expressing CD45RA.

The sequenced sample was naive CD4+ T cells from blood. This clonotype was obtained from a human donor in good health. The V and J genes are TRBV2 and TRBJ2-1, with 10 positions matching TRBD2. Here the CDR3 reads CASSATGTSVGFF. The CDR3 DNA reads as TGTGCCAGCAGTGCAACTGGGACTAGCGTGGGGTTCTTC.